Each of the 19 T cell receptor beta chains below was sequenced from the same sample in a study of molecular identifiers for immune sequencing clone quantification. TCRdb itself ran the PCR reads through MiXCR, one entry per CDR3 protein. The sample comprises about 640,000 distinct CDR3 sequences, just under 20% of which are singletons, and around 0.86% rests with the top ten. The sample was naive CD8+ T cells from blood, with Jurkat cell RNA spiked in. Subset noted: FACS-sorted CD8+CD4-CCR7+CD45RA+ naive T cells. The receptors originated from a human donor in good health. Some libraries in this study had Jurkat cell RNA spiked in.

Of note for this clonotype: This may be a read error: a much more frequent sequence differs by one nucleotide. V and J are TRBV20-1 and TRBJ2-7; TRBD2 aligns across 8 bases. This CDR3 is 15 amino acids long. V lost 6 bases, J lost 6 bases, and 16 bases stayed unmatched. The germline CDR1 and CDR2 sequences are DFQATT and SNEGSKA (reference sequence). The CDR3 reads CSAASPLGTSSEQYF. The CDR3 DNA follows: TGCAGTGCGGCCTCTCCCCTCGGGACTAGTTCCGAGCAGTACTTC.

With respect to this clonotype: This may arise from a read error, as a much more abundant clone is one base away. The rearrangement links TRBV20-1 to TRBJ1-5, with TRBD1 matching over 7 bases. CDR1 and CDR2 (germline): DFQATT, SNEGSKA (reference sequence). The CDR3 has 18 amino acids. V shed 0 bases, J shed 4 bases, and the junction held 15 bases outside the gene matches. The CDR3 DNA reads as TGCAGTGCTAGAGATCACGACGGATTCCCCAGGGGGAATCAGCCCCAGCATTTT. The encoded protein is CSARDHDGFPRGNQPQHF.

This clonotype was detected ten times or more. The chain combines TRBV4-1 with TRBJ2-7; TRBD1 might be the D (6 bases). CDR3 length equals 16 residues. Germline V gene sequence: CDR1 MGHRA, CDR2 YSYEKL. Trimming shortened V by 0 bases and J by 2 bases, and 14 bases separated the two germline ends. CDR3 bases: TGCGCCAGCAGCCAAGATCGGTGGCAGGGGACCTACGAGCAGTACTTC. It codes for CASSQDRWQGTYEQYF.

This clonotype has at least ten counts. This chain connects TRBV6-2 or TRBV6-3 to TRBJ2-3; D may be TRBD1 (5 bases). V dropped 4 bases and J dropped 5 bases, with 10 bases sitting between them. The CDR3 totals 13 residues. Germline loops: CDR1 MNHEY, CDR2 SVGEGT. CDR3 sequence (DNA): TGTGCCAGCAGTTTCCAGGGCGGAGATACGCAGTATTTT. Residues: CASSFQGGDTQYF.

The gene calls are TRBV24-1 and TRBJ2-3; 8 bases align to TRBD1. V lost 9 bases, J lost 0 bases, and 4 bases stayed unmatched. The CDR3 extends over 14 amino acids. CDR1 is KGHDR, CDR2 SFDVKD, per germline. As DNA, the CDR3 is TGTGCCACCCAGGGGGCGGGAAGCACAGATACGCAGTATTTT. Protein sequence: CATQGAGSTDTQYF.

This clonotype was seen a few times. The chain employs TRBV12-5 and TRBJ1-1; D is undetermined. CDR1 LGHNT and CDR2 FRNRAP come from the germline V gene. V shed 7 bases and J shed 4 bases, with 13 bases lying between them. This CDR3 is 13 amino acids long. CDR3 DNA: TGTGCTAGTGATGTGGCTGGGGTCACTGAAGCTTTCTTT. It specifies CASDVAGVTEAFF.

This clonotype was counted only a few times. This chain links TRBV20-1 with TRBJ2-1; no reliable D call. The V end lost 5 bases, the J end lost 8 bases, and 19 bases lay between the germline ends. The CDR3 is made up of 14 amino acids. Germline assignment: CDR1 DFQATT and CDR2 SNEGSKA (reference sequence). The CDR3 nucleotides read TGCAGTGCTGCGAGAGCGCCTGGAAGCGATGAGCAGTTCTTC. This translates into CSAARAPGSDEQFF.

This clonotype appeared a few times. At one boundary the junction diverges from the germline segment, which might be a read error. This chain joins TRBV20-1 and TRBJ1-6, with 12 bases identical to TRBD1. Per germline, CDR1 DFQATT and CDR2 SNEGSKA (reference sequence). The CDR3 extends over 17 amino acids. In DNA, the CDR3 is TGCAGTGCTAGAGGGCCGGGGGACAGGGGGCGGCGTTCACCCCTCCGCTTT. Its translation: CSARGPGDRGRRSPLRF.

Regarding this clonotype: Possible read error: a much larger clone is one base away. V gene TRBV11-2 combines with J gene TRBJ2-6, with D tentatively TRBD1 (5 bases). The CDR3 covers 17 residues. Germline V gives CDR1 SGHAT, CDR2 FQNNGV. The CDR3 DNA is TGTGCCAGCAGCTTAGTGGTCCAAGTCTCTGGGGCCATCGTCCTGACTTTC. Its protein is CASSLVVQVSGAIVLTF.

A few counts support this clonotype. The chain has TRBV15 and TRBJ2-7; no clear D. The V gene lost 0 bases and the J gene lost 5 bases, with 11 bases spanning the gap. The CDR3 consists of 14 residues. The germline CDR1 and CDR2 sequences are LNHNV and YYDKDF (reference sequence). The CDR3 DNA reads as TGTGCCACCAGCAGAGATAAAGGGATCAACGAGCAGTACTTC. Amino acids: CATSRDKGINEQYF.

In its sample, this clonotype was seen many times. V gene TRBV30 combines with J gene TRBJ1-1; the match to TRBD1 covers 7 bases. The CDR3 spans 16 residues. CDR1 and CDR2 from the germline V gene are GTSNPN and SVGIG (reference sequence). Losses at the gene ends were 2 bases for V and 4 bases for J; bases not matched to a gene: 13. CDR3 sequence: CAWSLRDSNTFTEAFF. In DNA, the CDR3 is TGTGCCTGGAGTCTCAGGGACAGCAACACCTTCACTGAAGCTTTCTTT.

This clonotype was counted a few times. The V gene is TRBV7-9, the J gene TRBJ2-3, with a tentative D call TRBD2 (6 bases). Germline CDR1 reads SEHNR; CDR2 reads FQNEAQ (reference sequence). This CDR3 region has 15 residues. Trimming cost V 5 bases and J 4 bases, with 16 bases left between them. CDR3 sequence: CASSPLGTWADTQYF. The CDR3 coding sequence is TGTGCCAGCAGCCCACTAGGGACTTGGGCAGATACGCAGTATTTT.

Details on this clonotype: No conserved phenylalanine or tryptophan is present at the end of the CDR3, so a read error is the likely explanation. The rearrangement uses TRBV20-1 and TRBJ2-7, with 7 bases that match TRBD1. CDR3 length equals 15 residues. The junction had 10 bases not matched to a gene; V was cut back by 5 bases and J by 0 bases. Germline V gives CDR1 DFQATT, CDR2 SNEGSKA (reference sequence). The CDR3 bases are TGCAGTGCTTATGGGAACAGGGGCGTCTCCTACGAGCAGTACTAC. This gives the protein CSAYGNRGVSYEQYY.

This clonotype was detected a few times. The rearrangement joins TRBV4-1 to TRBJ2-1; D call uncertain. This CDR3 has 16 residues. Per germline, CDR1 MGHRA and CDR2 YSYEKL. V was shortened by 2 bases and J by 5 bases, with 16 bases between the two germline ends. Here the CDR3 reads CASSQFRTQPNNEQFF. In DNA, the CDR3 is TGCGCCAGCAGCCAATTTCGTACCCAACCGAACAATGAGCAGTTCTTC.

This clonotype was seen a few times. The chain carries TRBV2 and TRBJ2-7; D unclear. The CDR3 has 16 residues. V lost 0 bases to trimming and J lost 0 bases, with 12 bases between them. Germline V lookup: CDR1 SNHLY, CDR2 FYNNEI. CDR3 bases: TGTGCCAGCAGTGAAGCGCCTCTTCGAAGCTCCTACGAGCAGTACTTC. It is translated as CASSEAPLRSSYEQYF. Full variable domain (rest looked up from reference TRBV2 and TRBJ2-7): EPEVTQTPSHQVTQMGQEVILRCVPISNHLYFYWYRQILGQKVEFLVSFYNNEISEKSEIFDDQFSVERPDGSNFTLKIRSTKLEDSAMYFCASSEAPLRSSYEQYFGPGTRLTVT.

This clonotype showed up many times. CDR3 nucleotides: TGTGCCAGCAGCTGGGAAAACACTGAAGCTTTCTTT. It specifies CASSWENTEAFF. The chain employs TRBV7-9 and TRBJ1-1; D remains ambiguous. CDR3 size: 12 residues. V was cut by 4 bases and J by 2 bases, with 5 bases left in between. Germline V gene sequence: CDR1 SEHNR, CDR2 FQNEAQ (reference sequence).

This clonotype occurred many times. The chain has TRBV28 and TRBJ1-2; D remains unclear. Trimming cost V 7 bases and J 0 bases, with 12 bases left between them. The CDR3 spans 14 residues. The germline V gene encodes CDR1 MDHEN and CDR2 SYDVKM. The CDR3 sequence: CASTPGIANYGYTF. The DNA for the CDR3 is TGTGCCAGCACCCCAGGCATTGCTAACTATGGCTACACCTTC.

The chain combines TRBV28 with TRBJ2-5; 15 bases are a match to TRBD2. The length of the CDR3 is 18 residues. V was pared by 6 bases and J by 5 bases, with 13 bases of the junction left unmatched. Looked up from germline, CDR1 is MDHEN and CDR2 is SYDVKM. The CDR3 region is CASRPTPGLAGGGETQYF. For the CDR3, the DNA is TGTGCCAGCAGGCCCACCCCGGGACTAGCGGGAGGAGGTGAGACCCAGTACTTC. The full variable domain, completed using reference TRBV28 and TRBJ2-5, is DVKVTQSSRYLVKRTGEKVFLECVQDMDHENMFWYRQDPGLGLRLIYFSYDVKMKEKGDIPEGYSVSREKKERFSLILESASTNQTSMYLCASRPTPGLAGGGETQYFGPGTRLLVL.

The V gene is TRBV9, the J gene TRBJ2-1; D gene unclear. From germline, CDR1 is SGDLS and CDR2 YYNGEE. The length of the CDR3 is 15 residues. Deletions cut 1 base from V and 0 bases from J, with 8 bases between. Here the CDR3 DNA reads TGTGCCAGCAGCGTACACTCTAGCTCCTACAATGAGCAGTTCTTC. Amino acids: CASSVHSSSYNEQFF.